Following are 6 T cell receptor beta chains from one sample sequenced in a study of blood T cell repertoires in COVID-19. Here immunoSEQ multiplex PCR was the method, and the copy in TCRdb shows in-frame clones only, minus some. The sample lists some 130,000 clones, approximately 90% occurring once. Sequencing was carried out using peripheral blood. The receptor source for this set is a man aged 55 to 69 with COVID-19, enrolled during active disease.

The V gene is TRBV5-1, the J gene TRBJ1-1, with a weak D call TRBD1 (5 bases). V was clipped by 0 bases and J by 0 bases, with 12 bases between them. Germline CDR1 reads SGHRS; CDR2 reads YFSETQ. The CDR3 has 16 amino acids. DNA for the CDR3: TGCGCCAGCAGCTTGGCCTCGGCCAGGGTGAACACTGAAGCTTTCTTT. Translation: CASSLASARVNTEAFF. Looking up the rest from reference TRBV5-1 and TRBJ1-1 gives the full variable domain: KAGVTQTPRYLIKTRGQQVTLSCSPISGHRSVSWYQQTPGQGLQFLFEYFSETQRNKGNFPGRFSGRQFSNSRSEMNVSTLELGDSALYLCASSLASARVNTEAFFGQGTRLTVV.

The chain links TRBV13 to TRBJ2-7, with 7 bases identical to TRBD2. Trimming took 2 bases from V and 0 from J; bases not matched to a gene: 4. Germline values: CDR1 PRHDT, CDR2 FYEKMQ (reference sequence). The CDR3 runs 15 residues. CDR3 region: CASSLIGGTSYEQYF. Here the CDR3 DNA reads TGTGCCAGCAGCTTAATCGGGGGGACCTCCTACGAGCAGTACTTC.

This chain connects TRBV4-3 to TRBJ1-4; D unclear. There are 17 residues in the CDR3. Germline V gives CDR1 LGHNA, CDR2 YSLEER. V lost 0 bases and J 0 bases, leaving 11 bases between the germline ends. CDR3 protein: CASSQDRTDATNEKLFF. The CDR3 nucleotides are TGCGCCAGCAGCCAAGATCGAACAGATGCAACTAATGAAAAACTGTTTTTT.

The V and J genes are TRBV19 and TRBJ2-7; tentatively, D is TRBD1 (5 bases). Germline lookup yields CDR1 LNHDA and CDR2 SQIVND (reference sequence). With 1 base removed from V and 0 bases from J, the gap between germline ends came to 19 bases. The CDR3 covers 18 residues. CDR3 sequence reads: CASSIALITGTSSYEQYF. The CDR3 DNA reads as TGTGCCAGTAGTATAGCTCTGATCACAGGAACGAGCTCCTACGAGCAGTACTTC.

This rearrangement joins TRBV4-1 to TRBJ1-2; D call uncertain. The CDR3 is made up of 15 amino acids. Trimming left V 4 bases short and J 5 bases short, with 17 bases between. CDR1 is MGHRA and CDR2 is YSYEKL in the germline V gene. The CDR3 coding sequence is TGCGCCAGCAGCCGCGAAGACACGGTTGGGTATGGCTACACCTTC. This gives the protein CASSREDTVGYGYTF.

This rearrangement joins TRBV9 to TRBJ1-1, with D possibly matching TRBD1 (6 bases). The V end lost 0 bases, the J end lost 2 bases, and 11 bases lay between the germline ends. CDR1 is SGDLS and CDR2 is YYNGEE in the germline V gene. The CDR3 is 15 residues long. The CDR3 loop is CASSVATGFNTEAFF. CDR3 coding DNA: TGTGCCAGCAGCGTAGCAACAGGGTTTAACACTGAAGCTTTCTTT.